This TCR beta chain was captured in a study of OX40 agonist ivuxolimab in advanced cancers. Background on the study: Six ivuxolimab dose levels, 0.01 to 10 mg/kg, were given intravenously every 2 weeks. Participants averaged about 60 years of age (range about 23 to 79) and were around 80% male.

The CDR3 runs 16 residues. Germline V lookup: CDR1 LNHDA, CDR2 SQIVND (reference sequence). The ends were cut back, 0 bases at V and 7 bases at J, with 16 bases in the middle. The method was immunoSEQ multiplex PCR; TCRdb's version includes in-frame clones alone and lacks a portion of them. Here the sample spans around 40,000 clones, roughly 91% being singletons. Concerning this clone: Its antigen remains unidentified.

Findings and caveats of the study: Blood T cells, both CD4+ and CD8+, expanded clonally by week 6 at 0.1 to 3.0 mg/kg. With doses of 0.1-3.0 mg/kg, partial responders showed among the lowest clonal expansion.

The clonotype comes from an adult with an advanced solid tumor such as melanoma, head and neck, liver or kidney cancer. This material consisted of CD4+ or CD8+ T cells sorted from blood, taken in a trial of the OX40 agonist ivuxolimab. The chain uses TRBV19 and TRBJ1-5; D unclear. The CDR3 DNA follows: TGTGCCAGTAGTATAGATGGAAGGGCGAAGATGCAGCCCCAGCATTTT. It encodes CASSIDGRAKMQPQHF.